The rows below give T cell receptor beta chains drawn from one sample of a study of PD-1 blockade in mismatch repair-deficient tumors. Profiling relied on immunoSEQ multiplex PCR, and the TCRdb table lists in-frame clones only, not all of them. Of around 48,000 clones in the sample, more than 75% were seen once. This specimen was peripheral blood, taken 4 weeks after starting pembrolizumab. The source is an adult with mismatch repair-deficient cancer. CDR3s include the opening cysteine and the closing phenylalanine or tryptophan. A D gene is named only where the DNA matches it firmly. Where a row states a size, it is once, few, many or the class of an expanded clone; other rows omit it.

clone_size,d_call,j_call,v_call,cdr3_aa,cdr3_nt
-,-,TRBJ2-1,TRBV7-9,CASSPAKGNYNEQFF,TGTGCCAGCAGCCCTGCTAAGGGGAATTACAATGAGCAGTTCTTC
-,-,TRBJ2-5,TRBV19,CASRRTGIETQYF,TGTGCCAGTCGTCGGACTGGCATCGAGACCCAGTACTTC
-,TRBD1,TRBJ2-7,TRBV29-1,CSVRDRDTYEQYF,TGCAGCGTCCGGGACAGGGACACCTACGAGCAGTACTTC
-,-,TRBJ1-1,TRBV25-1,CASSPGHEVAFF,TGTGCCAGCAGTCCAGGGCACGAAGTTGCTTTCTTT
-,-,TRBJ1-2,TRBV30,CAWSVLVNYGYTF,TGTGCCTGGAGTGTACTGGTTAACTATGGCTACACCTTC
once,TRBD2,TRBJ2-1,TRBV2,CASSPGLAGLYNEQFF,TGTGCCAGCAGTCCTGGACTAGCGGGTCTATACAATGAGCAGTTCTTC
-,-,TRBJ1-5,TRBV7-8,CASSSTGGGQPQHF,TGTGCCAGCAGCTCTACGGGGGGGGGTCAGCCCCAGCATTTT
-,-,TRBJ1-2,TRBV5-4,CASSSPTVPNYGYTF,TGTGCCAGCAGCTCCCCGACAGTCCCTAACTATGGCTACACCTTC
-,-,TRBJ2-5,TRBV7-9,CASSLISWMGETQYF,TGTGCCAGCAGCTTAATCTCATGGATGGGAGAGACCCAGTACTTC
-,-,TRBJ2-1,TRBV5-4,CASSLKQGFVNEQFF,TGTGCCAGCAGCTTGAAACAGGGTTTTGTGAATGAGCAGTTCTTC
-,-,TRBJ2-3,TRBV6-4,CASSVGGLSTDTQYF,TGTGCCAGCAGTGTAGGCGGGCTTAGCACAGATACGCAGTATTTT
once,TRBD2,TRBJ2-2,TRBV5-8,CASSFPYSGLNTGELFF,TGTGCCAGCAGCTTCCCTTATAGCGGGCTGAACACCGGGGAGCTGTTTTTT
few,-,TRBJ2-1,TRBV19,CASTRDSAYNEQFF,TGTGCCTCCACTAGGGACTCAGCCTACAATGAGCAGTTCTTC
-,TRBD2,TRBJ2-4,TRBV4-2,CASSSGLAGGPGAKNIQYF,TGTGCCAGCAGCTCAGGACTAGCGGGAGGGCCGGGGGCCAAAAACATTCAGTACTTC
-,-,TRBJ2-1,TRBV19,CASNTLRSGSYNEQFF,TGTGCCAGCAATACCCTTCGCTCGGGCTCCTACAATGAGCAGTTCTTC
-,TRBD2,TRBJ2-1,TRBV11-3,CASSATSFSSYNEQFF,TGTGCCAGCAGCGCGACTAGCTTCAGCTCCTACAATGAGCAGTTCTTC
once,TRBD1,TRBJ1-1,TRBV28,CASSPSGTGYTEAFF,TGTGCCAGCAGTCCCTCCGGGACAGGGTACACTGAAGCTTTCTTT
medium-sized,TRBD1,TRBJ1-1,TRBV29-1,CSVGTGGNTEAFF,TGCAGCGTGGGGACAGGGGGAAACACTGAAGCTTTCTTT
-,-,TRBJ1-4,TRBV5-4,CASSLAGGGEKLFF,TGTGCCAGCAGCTTGGCCGGGGGAGGCGAAAAACTGTTTTTT
once,TRBD2,TRBJ2-3,TRBV5-1,CATSTSGAPDTQYF,TGCGCCACCTCGACTAGCGGGGCCCCTGATACGCAGTATTTT
once,TRBD2,TRBJ2-2,TRBV5-4,CASSPTSGRASGELFF,TGTGCCAGCAGCCCGACTAGCGGGAGGGCGAGCGGGGAGCTGTTTTTT
-,-,TRBJ2-3,TRBV7-2,CASSLGRPDTQYF,TGTGCCAGCAGCTTAGGGCGGCCAGATACGCAGTATTTT
once,-,TRBJ1-1,TRBV30,CAWATANTEAFF,TGTGCCTGGGCGACAGCCAACACTGAAGCTTTCTTT
-,-,TRBJ2-3,TRBV5-1,CASSRNGGGSDTQYF,TGCGCCAGCAGCCGAAATGGAGGGGGTTCCGATACGCAGTATTTT
-,-,TRBJ2-2,TRBV13,CASSSTRVRWTGELFF,TGTGCCAGCAGCTCGACCAGGGTAAGGTGGACCGGGGAGCTGTTTTTT
-,TRBD2,TRBJ2-7,TRBV18,CASSPPLSGMGEQYF,TGTGCCAGCTCACCACCTCTGAGCGGGATGGGAGAGCAGTACTTC
-,-,TRBJ1-2,TRBV14,CASSPIQYGYTF,TGTGCCAGCAGCCCCATACAGTATGGCTACACCTTC
-,TRBD2,TRBJ2-3,TRBV6-6,CASSTTVAGSWDTQYF,TGTGCCAGCAGTACCACCGTAGCGGGGTCTTGGGATACGCAGTATTTT
-,TRBD1,TRBJ2-7,TRBV6-5,CASSLDRDFEQYF,TGTGCCAGCAGTTTAGACAGGGATTTTGAGCAGTACTTC
-,-,TRBJ2-7,TRBV5-1,CASSLGAGGTSSYEQYF,TGCGCCAGCAGCTTGGGGGCGGGCGGGACCAGCTCCTACGAGCAGTACTTC
once,-,TRBJ2-2,TRBV21-1,CASTQQCPGELFF,TGTGCCAGCACCCAGCAGTGCCCCGGGGAGCTGTTTTTT
-,TRBD1,TRBJ2-7,TRBV19,CASSRKDRGRYEQYF,TGTGCCAGTAGTCGCAAGGACAGGGGGCGCTACGAGCAGTACTTC
-,-,TRBJ1-1,TRBV5-1,CASRGVTLNTEAFF,TGCGCCAGCAGGGGGGTGACGCTGAACACTGAAGCTTTCTTT
once,-,TRBJ2-7,TRBV13,CASSLGPEGPYEQYF,TGTGCCAGCAGCCTCGGGCCGGAGGGTCCCTACGAGCAGTACTTC
-,-,TRBJ2-2,TRBV4-2,CASSQVGLIRGHGELFF,TGTGCCAGCAGCCAAGTCGGCCTAATCAGGGGACACGGGGAGCTGTTTTTT
-,-,TRBJ2-6,TRBV6-5,CASKPRAAGANVLTF,TGTGCCAGCAAACCGAGGGCTGCCGGGGCCAACGTCCTGACTTTC
-,TRBD1,TRBJ2-1,TRBV6-5,CASSYQTGGNEQFF,TGTGCCAGCAGTTACCAGACAGGGGGCAATGAGCAGTTCTTC
-,-,TRBJ2-7,TRBV19,CASSMAGSLDEQYF,TGTGCCAGTAGTATGGCCGGGTCTTTGGACGAGCAGTACTTC
-,-,TRBJ1-1,TRBV30,CAWRGTGYYTEAFF,TGTGCCTGGCGGGGTACAGGATACTACACTGAAGCTTTCTTT
-,-,TRBJ2-1,TRBV6-5,CASSYDGTPYNEQFF,TGTGCCAGCAGTTACGACGGGACCCCTTACAATGAGCAGTTCTTC
-,-,TRBJ2-1,TRBV7-8,CASSSDRLYNEQFF,TGTGCCAGCAGCTCCGACAGACTTTACAATGAGCAGTTCTTC
-,TRBD2,TRBJ2-1,TRBV28,CASTSSGGSRNEQFF,TGTGCCAGCACCTCCTCGGGCGGGAGCAGGAATGAGCAGTTCTTC
medium-sized,TRBD2,TRBJ2-1,TRBV7-9,CASSTQTTSLDEQFF,TGTGCCAGCAGCACACAGACGACTAGCCTCGATGAGCAGTTCTTC
-,-,TRBJ2-2,TRBV15,CATSRDRVSRVLANTGELFF,TGTGCCACCAGCAGAGATCGTGTCTCGAGGGTACTCGCGAACACCGGGGAGCTGTTTTTT
-,-,TRBJ1-4,TRBV5-1,CASSPLGRGQEKLFF,TGCGCCAGCAGCCCTCTAGGAAGGGGTCAAGAAAAACTGTTTTTT
-,-,TRBJ1-2,TRBV9,CASSETLTGFGYGYTF,TGTGCCAGCAGCGAGACACTGACGGGGTTCGGATATGGCTACACCTTC
-,TRBD2,TRBJ2-5,TRBV11-3,CASSLGGLAGVETQYF,TGTGCCAGCAGCTTAGGAGGACTAGCGGGAGTCGAGACCCAGTACTTC
-,-,TRBJ1-4,TRBV5-1,CASSLGRVNEKLFF,TGCGCCAGCAGCTTGGGACGGGTTAATGAAAAACTGTTTTTT
once,-,TRBJ1-1,TRBV6-1,CASSTLDRNTEAFF,TGTGCCAGCAGTACCCTAGACAGAAACACTGAAGCTTTCTTT
-,-,TRBJ1-2,TRBV6-1,CASQGRGGYTF,TGTGCCAGCCAGGGCAGGGGAGGCTACACCTTC
-,-,TRBJ1-3,TRBV7-6,CASSLYLGEKSGNTIYF,TGTGCCAGCAGCTTATATTTGGGGGAGAAGTCTGGAAACACCATATATTTT